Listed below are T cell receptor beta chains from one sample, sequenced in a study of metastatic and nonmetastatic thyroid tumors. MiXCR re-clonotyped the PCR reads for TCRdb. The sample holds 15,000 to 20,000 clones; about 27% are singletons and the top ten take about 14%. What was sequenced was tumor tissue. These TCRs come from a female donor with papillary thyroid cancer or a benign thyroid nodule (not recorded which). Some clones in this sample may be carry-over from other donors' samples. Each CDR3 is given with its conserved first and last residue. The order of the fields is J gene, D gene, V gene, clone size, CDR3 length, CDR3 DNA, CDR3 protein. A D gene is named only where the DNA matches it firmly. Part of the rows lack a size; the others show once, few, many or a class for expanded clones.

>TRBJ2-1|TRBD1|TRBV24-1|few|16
TGTGCCACCAGTTCCACCACTCCGGGACAGTACAATGAGCAGTTCTTC
CATSSTTPGQYNEQFF
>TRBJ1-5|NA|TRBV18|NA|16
TGTGCCAGCTCACCAATTGCAGATTATAGCAATCAGCCCCAGCATTTT
CASSPIADYSNQPQHF
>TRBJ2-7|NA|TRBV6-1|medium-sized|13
TGTGCCAGCAGACCCGGGATGTCCTACGAGCAGTACTTC
CASRPGMSYEQYF
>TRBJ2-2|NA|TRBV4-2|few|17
TGTGCCAGCAGCCTGTCCGGGACCCTTTTGAACACCGGGGAGCTGTTTTTT
CASSLSGTLLNTGELFF
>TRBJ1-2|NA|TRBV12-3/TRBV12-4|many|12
TGTGCCAGCAGGGAGGGAAACTATGGCTACACCTTC
CASREGNYGYTF
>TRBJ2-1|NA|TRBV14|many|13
TGTGCCAGCAGCCAAGACAGGGGGGATGAGCAGTTCTTC
CASSQDRGDEQFF
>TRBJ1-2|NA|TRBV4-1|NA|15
TGCGCCAGCAGCCTGACGGGGGGGGATCCCTATGGCTACACCTTC
CASSLTGGDPYGYTF
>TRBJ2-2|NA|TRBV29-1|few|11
TGCAGCGTAGCTAGAACCGGGGAGCTGTTTTTT
CSVARTGELFF
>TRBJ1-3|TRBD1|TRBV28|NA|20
TGTGCCAGCAGTTCCGCCCCCGGGACAGGGGTAGCTTCGTCTGGAAACACCATATATTTT
CASSSAPGTGVASSGNTIYF
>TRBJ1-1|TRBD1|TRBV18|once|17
TGTGCCAGCTCTAACCGGGGACAGGGGCCTTTGAACACTGAAGCCTTCTTT
CASSNRGQGPLNTEAFF
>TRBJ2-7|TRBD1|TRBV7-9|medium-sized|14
TGTGCCAGCAGCTCAGGACAGGGTAGCTACGAGCAGTACTTC
CASSSGQGSYEQYF
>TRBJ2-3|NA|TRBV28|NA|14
TGTTCCAGCAACCGAGGGGGGCCTACAGATACGCAGTATTTT
CSSNRGGPTDTQYF
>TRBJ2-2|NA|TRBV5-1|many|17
TGCGCCAGCAGCACCCCTCGAACAGGGGGGGGTTCCGGGGAGCTGTTTTTT
CASSTPRTGGGSGELFF
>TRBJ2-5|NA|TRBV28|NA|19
TGTGCCAGCAGTTTCGTGTCGGGAGAATCCGCGGGCCCTCAGCGGACCCAGTACTTC
CASSFVSGESAGPQRTQYF
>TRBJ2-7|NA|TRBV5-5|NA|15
TGTGCCAGCAGGCATACAGGTTACCTCACCTACGAGCAGTACTTC
CASRHTGYLTYEQYF
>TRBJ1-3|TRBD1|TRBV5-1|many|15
TGCGCCAGCAGCTTGGGGACAGGAATATCGGACACCATATATTTT
CASSLGTGISDTIYF
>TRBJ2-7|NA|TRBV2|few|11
TGTGCCAGCAGTTCGACCTACGAGCAGTACTTC
CASSSTYEQYF
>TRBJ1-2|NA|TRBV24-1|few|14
TGTGCCACCAGTGGGAGAGGGGTCGGCTATGGCTACACCTTC
CATSGRGVGYGYTF
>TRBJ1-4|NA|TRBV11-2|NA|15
TGTGCCAGCAGCTTAGCGCCTCTTCCTAATGAAAAACTGTTTTTT
CASSLAPLPNEKLFF
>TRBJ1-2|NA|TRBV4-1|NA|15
TGCGCCAGCAGCGCCCCGCGGACGGGGGACTATGGCTACACCTTC
CASSAPRTGDYGYTF
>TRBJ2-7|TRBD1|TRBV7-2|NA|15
TGTGCCAGCAGCCGCGGAGGACAGGGGGCCTACGATCAGTACTTC
CASSRGGQGAYDQYF
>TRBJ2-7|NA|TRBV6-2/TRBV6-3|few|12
TGTGCCAGCAGTTACTCCTTGCGGGAGCAGTACTTC
CASSYSLREQYF
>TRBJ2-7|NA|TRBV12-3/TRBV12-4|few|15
TGTGCCAGCAGCCGGGACCTAGTTTTCCCTTACGAGCAGTACTTC
CASSRDLVFPYEQYF
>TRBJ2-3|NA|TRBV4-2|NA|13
TGTGCCAGCAGCCAAGAGTCTCAAGATACGCAGTATTTT
CASSQESQDTQYF
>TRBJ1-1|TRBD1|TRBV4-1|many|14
TGCGCCAGCAGCCAAGGACAGGGGGAGTCTGAAGCTTTCTTT
CASSQGQGESEAFF
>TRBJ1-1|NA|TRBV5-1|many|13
TGCGCCAGCAGCAGAACGGGCGACACTGAAGCTTTCTTT
CASSRTGDTEAFF
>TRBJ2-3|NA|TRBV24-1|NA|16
TGTGCCACCAGTGCCCACTCAGCAGGAATCACAGATACGCAGTATTTT
CATSAHSAGITDTQYF
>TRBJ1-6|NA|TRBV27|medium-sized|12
TGTGCCAGCAGTTTATCAAATTCACCCCTCCACTTT
CASSLSNSPLHF
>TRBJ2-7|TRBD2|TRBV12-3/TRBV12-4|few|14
TGTGCCAGCAGTTTAGCGCCGGGGGGGTCGGAGCAGTACTTC
CASSLAPGGSEQYF
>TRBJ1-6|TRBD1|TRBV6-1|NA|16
TGTGCCAGCAGGAAAAACCGGGACAGGGACAATTCACCCCTCCACTTT
CASRKNRDRDNSPLHF
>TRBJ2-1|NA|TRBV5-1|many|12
TGCGCCAGCAGCCTGAATTACAATGAGCAGTTCTTC
CASSLNYNEQFF
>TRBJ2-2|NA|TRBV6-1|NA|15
TGTGCCAGCAGTCGACAGGTCGGAGGCACCGGGGAGCTGTTTTTT
CASSRQVGGTGELFF
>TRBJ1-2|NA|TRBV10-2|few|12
TGCGCCAGCCTCCGCGACAGCTATTGCTACACCTTC
CASLRDSYCYTF
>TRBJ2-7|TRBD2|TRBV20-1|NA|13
TGCAGTGCCATAAGCGGGGAACCCTACGAGCAGTACTTC
CSAISGEPYEQYF
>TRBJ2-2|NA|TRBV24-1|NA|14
TGTGCCACCAGTGATAACAGGGAAAGCGGGGAGCTGTTTTTT
CATSDNRESGELFF
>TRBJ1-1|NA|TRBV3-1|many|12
TGTGCCAGCAGCCAAGGGCAGGATCAAGCTTTCTTT
CASSQGQDQAFF
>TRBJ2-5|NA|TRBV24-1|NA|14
TGTGCCACCAGTGACGCTGGATACCAAGAGACCCAGTACTTC
CATSDAGYQETQYF
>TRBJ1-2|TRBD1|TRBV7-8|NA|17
TGTGCCAGCAGCCCGACCCAAATAAGGACAGGGCCGGGCGGCTACACCTTC
CASSPTQIRTGPGGYTF